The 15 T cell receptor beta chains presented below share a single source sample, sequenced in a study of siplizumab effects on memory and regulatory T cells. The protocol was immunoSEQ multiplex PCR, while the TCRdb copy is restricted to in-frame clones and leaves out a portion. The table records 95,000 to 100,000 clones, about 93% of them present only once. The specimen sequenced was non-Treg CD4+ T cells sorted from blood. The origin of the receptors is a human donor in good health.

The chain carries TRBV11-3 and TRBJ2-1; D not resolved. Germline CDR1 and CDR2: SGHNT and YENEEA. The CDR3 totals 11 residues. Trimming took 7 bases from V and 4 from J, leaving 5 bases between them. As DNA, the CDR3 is TGTGCCAGCATCGGATACAATGAGCAGTTCTTC. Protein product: CASIGYNEQFF.

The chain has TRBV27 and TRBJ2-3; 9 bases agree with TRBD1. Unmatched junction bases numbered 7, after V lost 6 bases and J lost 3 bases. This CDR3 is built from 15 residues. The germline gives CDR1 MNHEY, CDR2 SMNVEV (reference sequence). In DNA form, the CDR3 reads TGTGCCAGCAGCCGCACAGGGGGCAGGACAGATACGCAGTATTTT. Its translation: CASSRTGGRTDTQYF.

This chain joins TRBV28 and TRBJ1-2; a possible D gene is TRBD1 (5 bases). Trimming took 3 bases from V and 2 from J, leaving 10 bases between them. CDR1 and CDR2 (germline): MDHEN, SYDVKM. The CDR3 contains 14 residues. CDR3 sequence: CASSFRGLNYGYTF. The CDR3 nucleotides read TGTGCCAGCAGTTTTCGGGGACTCAACTATGGCTACACCTTC.

CDR3 DNA sequence: TGTGCCAGCAGCGAGATTACAGGGGTCGGAACGGGAGGGTCCTACGAGCAGTACTTC. It encodes CASSEITGVGTGGSYEQYF. The chain carries TRBV7-9 and TRBJ2-7; maybe TRBD2 (8 bases). Trimming pared 5 bases from V and 1 base from J, leaving 27 bases between. There are 19 residues in the CDR3. CDR1 SEHNR and CDR2 FQNEAQ come from the germline V gene (reference sequence).

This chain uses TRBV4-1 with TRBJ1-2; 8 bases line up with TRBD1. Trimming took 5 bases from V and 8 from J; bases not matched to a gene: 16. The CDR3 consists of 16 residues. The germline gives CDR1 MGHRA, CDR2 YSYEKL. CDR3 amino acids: CASSTNPSQGALGYTF. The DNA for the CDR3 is TGCGCCAGCAGCACGAACCCGAGCCAGGGGGCTCTCGGCTACACCTTC.

The CDR3 region is CASSEAFGGIAHEQYF. CDR3 DNA: TGTGCCAGCAGTGAAGCCTTTGGGGGTATCGCCCACGAGCAGTACTTC. V and J are TRBV6-1 and TRBJ2-7; D possibly matches TRBD1 or TRBD2 (5 bases each). The CDR3 sequence is 16 residues long. Germline V CDR1 and CDR2: MNHNS, SASEGT. V lost 0 bases, J lost 5 bases, and 17 bases lay in between.

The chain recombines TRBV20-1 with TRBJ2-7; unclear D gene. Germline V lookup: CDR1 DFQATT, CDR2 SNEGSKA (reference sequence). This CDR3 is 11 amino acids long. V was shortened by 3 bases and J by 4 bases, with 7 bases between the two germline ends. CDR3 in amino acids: CSASAIYEQYF. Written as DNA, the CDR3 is TGCAGTGCTAGTGCTATTTACGAGCAGTACTTC.

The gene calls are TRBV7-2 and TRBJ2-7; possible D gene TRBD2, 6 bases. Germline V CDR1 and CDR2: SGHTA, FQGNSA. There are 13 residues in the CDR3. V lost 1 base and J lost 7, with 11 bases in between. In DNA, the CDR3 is TGTGCCAGCAGCTTAGGTGTAGGGAGGGAGCAGTACTTC. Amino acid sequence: CASSLGVGREQYF. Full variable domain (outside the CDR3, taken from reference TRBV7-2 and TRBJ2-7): GAGVSQSPSNKVTEKGKDVELRCDPISGHTALYWYRQSLGQGLEFLIYFQGNSAPDKSGLPSDRFSAERTGGSVSTLTIQRTQQEDSAVYLCASSLGVGREQYFGPGTRLTVT.

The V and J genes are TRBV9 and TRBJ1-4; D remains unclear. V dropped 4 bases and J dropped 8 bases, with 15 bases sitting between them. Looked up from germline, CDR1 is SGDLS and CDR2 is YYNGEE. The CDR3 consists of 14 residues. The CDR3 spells CASSPRREVEKLFF. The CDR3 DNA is TGTGCCAGCAGCCCTCGGAGGGAGGTCGAAAAACTGTTTTTT.

The CDR3 DNA reads as TGTGCCAGTAGTGAACTAGGAGGAAGGGGGACCGGGGAGCTGTTTTTT. Translating it yields CASSELGGRGTGELFF. V is TRBV19 and J is TRBJ2-2, with D perhaps TRBD1 (6 bases). Looked up from germline, CDR1 is LNHDA and CDR2 is SQIVND (reference sequence). V gave up 5 bases and J gave up 5 bases, with 18 bases separating them. The CDR3 runs to 16 residues.

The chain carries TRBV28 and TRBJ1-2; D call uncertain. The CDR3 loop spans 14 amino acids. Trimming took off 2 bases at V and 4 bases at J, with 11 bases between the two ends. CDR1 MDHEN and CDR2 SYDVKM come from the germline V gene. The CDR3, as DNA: TGTGCCAGCAGTTTAGAGGGAGGGAGCTATGGCTACACCTTC. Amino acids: CASSLEGGSYGYTF.

CDR3: CASSLAGGYSYEQYF. CDR3 in DNA: TGCGCCAGCAGCTTGGCAGGGGGCTATTCCTACGAGCAGTACTTC. The chain employs TRBV5-1 and TRBJ2-7, with TRBD1 matching 8 bases. The germline V gene encodes CDR1 SGHRS and CDR2 YFSETQ. The CDR3 has 15 amino acids. The ends lost 0 bases at V and 1 base at J; junction bases unmatched: 3. The whole variable domain, remainder taken from reference TRBV5-1 and TRBJ2-7, is KAGVTQTPRYLIKTRGQQVTLSCSPISGHRSVSWYQQTPGQGLQFLFEYFSETQRNKGNFPGRFSGRQFSNSRSEMNVSTLELGDSALYLCASSLAGGYSYEQYFGPGTRLTVT.

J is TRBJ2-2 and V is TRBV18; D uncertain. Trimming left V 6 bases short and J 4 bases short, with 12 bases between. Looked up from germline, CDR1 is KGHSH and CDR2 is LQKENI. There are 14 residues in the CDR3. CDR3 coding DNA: TGTGCCAGCTCTATGCAATGGGGCACCGGGGAGCTGTTTTTT. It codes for CASSMQWGTGELFF. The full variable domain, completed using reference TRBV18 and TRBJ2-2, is NAGVMQNPRHLVRRRGQEARLRCSPMKGHSHVYWYRQLPEEGLKFMVYLQKENIIDESGMPKERFSAEFPKEGPSILRIQQVVRGDSAAYFCASSMQWGTGELFFGEGSRLTVL.

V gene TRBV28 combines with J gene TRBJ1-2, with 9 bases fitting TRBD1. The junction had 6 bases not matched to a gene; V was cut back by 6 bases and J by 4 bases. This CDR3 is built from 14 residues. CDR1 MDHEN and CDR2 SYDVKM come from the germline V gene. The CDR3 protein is CASRGTGTSYGYTF. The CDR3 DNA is TGTGCCAGCAGAGGGACAGGGACGTCCTATGGCTACACCTTC.

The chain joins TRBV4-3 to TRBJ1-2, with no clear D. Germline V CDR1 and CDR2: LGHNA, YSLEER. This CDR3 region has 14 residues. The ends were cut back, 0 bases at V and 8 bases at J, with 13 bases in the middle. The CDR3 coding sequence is TGCGCCAGCAGCCAAGATCTCGGGGTGAAAGGCTACACCTTC. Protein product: CASSQDLGVKGYTF.